The clone carrying this T cell receptor beta chain was detected a few times. Alongside a J-beta primer mix, a sample-barcoded 5' primer served in a second PCR lasting about 7 to 11 cycles. One entry per CDR3 protein, called by TCRdb with MiXCR from the 5' RACE reads. The sample comprises some 940,000 distinct CDR3 sequences, 25% to 35% of which are singletons, and roughly 10% rests with the top ten. Trimming removed 1 base at V and 4 bases at J, with 17 bases between. The V gene's germline CDR1 is SGHTA and CDR2 FQGNSA. The CDR3 loop spans 17 amino acids. The sample belongs to a study of blood T cells in healthy people across ages. The same specimen was also included in a second study, on T cells of mothers and their children. That source notes: It was through the M1S primer of the second PCR that sample barcodes and 2-4 random nucleotides were added.

This receptor was identified in a woman in her 40s in good health. The chain has TRBV7-2 and TRBJ1-5; TRBD1 is a possible D gene (5 bases). Sample: blood. CDR3 sequence (DNA): TGTGCCAGCAGCTTAGGTCTCACAGGCGTCGGGAATCAGCCCCAGCATTTT. Translating gives CASSLGLTGVGNQPQHF.